Sequencing of this T cell receptor beta chain was carried out in a study of T cells in localized non-small cell lung cancer. This CDR3 has 14 residues. Between the trimmed V and J ends, which lost 8 bases and 0 bases, there was a span of 13 bases. Per germline, CDR1 KGHSH and CDR2 LQKENI. As regards this clone: Its specificity is not known.

Generated by immunoSEQ multiplex PCR, the TCRdb table keeps only in-frame clones and is missing some. The sample holds around 100,000 clones, approximately 88% seen once. Overall study findings and caveats: In adjacent lung appeared a median around 60 of the top 100 tumor clones. Sequence data derive from only one tumor region, so heterogeneity remains possible. Blood T cell density predicted longer survival; adjacent-lung clonality, shorter. Uninvolved adjacent lung, not tumor, had the highest T cell clonality.

The clonotype was recovered from a man aged 40 to 70 with stage I squamous cell lung carcinoma. Sequencing used peripheral blood, obtained before any cancer treatment. The chain recombines TRBV18 with TRBJ1-1, with a tentative D call TRBD1 (6 bases). The CDR3 DNA reads TGTGCCAGCGGCCCGGACAGACTGAACACTGAAGCTTTCTTT. Its translation: CASGPDRLNTEAFF.